A single T cell receptor (beta chain) is shown here with its context. TCRdb fed the RT-PCR reads into MiXCR, producing one record per CDR3 protein. The repertoire holds around 700,000 distinct CDR3 sequences, with 14% as singletons. CDR3 length: 17 residues. Germline V gives CDR1 LGHNA, CDR2 YSLEER. J gave up 3 bases and V 0 bases, and 9 bases lay outside the gene matches. Source material: memory CD4+ T cells from blood. J is TRBJ2-3 and V is TRBV4-3; 7 bases align to TRBD2. This TCR derives from a female donor in good health, serving as a healthy control. DNA of the CDR3: TGCGCCAGCAGCCAAGATTGGGCTAGCGGCCAAACAGATACGCAGTATTTT. As protein: CASSQDWASGQTDTQYF.